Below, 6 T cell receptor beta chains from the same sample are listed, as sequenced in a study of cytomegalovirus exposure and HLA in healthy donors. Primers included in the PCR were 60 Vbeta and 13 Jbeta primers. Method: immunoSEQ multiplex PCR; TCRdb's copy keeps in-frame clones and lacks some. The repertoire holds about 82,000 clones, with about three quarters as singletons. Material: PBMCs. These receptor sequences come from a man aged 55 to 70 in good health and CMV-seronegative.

The CDR3 region is CASSLNRGPPQAFF. The CDR3 DNA is TGTGCCAGCAGCTTAAACAGGGGTCCCCCACAAGCTTTCTTT. The chain combines TRBV11-2 with TRBJ1-1; 7 bases fit TRBD1. CDR1 is SGHAT and CDR2 is FQNNGV in the germline V gene. With 2 bases clipped from V and 9 bases from J, the junction kept 9 bases outside the gene matches. The CDR3 length is 14 residues.

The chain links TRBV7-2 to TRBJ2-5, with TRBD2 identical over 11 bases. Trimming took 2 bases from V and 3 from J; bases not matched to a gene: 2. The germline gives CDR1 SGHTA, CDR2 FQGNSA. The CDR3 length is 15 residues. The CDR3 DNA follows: TGTGCCAGCAGCTTAACGGGACTAGCGGAAGAGACCCAGTACTTC. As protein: CASSLTGLAEETQYF. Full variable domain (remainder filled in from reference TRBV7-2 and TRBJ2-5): GAGVSQSPSNKVTEKGKDVELRCDPISGHTALYWYRQSLGQGLEFLIYFQGNSAPDKSGLPSDRFSAERTGGSVSTLTIQRTQQEDSAVYLCASSLTGLAEETQYFGPGTRLLVL.

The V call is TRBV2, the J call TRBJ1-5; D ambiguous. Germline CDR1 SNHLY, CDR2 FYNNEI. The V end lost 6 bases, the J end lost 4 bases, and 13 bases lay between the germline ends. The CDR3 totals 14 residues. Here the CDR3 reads CASRPGLINQPQHF. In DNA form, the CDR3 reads TGTGCCAGCAGACCAGGACTGATAAATCAGCCCCAGCATTTT.

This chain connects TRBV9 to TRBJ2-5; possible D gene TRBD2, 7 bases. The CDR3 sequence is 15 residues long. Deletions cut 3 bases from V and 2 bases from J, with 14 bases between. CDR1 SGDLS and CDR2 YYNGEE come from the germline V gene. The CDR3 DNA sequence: TGTGCCAGCAGCGCCTGGGGGGGGCTGCAAGAGACCCAGTACTTC. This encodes CASSAWGGLQETQYF.

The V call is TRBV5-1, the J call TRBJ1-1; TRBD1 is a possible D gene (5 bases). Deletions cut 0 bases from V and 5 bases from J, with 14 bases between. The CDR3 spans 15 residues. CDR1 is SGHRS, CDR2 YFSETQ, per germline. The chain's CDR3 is CASSLGGSGGTEAFF. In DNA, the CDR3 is TGCGCCAGCAGCTTGGGGGGGTCCGGGGGTACTGAAGCTTTCTTT.

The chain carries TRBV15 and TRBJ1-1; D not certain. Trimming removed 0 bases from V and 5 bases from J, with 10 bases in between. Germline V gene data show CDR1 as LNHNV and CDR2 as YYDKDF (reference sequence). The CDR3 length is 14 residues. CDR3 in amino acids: CATSRDSGRTEAFF. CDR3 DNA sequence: TGTGCCACCAGCAGAGATAGCGGTAGGACTGAAGCTTTCTTT.